The present T cell receptor beta chain was sequenced within a study of OX40 agonist ivuxolimab in advanced cancers. For context, the study as a whole: The costimulatory receptor OX40 (CD134) was targeted by ivuxolimab, a fully human IgG2 agonistic monoclonal antibody. Peripheral TCRbeta sequencing was intended to test whether TCR sequence diversity was altered and clonal T-cell expansion was caused by ivuxolimab. In the dose-escalation cohort, roughly 82% of patients were male, and the mean age was around 60 years with a range of roughly 23 to 90. Intravenous ivuxolimab was administered to patients every 2 weeks at six dose levels: 0.01, 0.1, 0.3, 1.5, 3 and 10 mg/kg. Of the roughly 52 dose-escalation patients, hepatocellular carcinoma was present in roughly 19, melanoma in roughly 15, renal cell carcinoma in 9 and head and neck cancer in 9. The paper reports the monotherapy dose-escalation portion (N ≈ 50 patients) of the phase I ivuxolimab trial. Patients were allowed to have had prior anti-PD-1, anti-PD-L1 or anti-CTLA-4 therapy, and 30% to 50% of the dose-escalation patients had previously received checkpoint inhibitors. Partial responses occurred in three dose-escalation patients, of whom one had hepatocellular carcinoma and two had cutaneous melanoma.

Genomic DNA was extracted from sorted cells for sequencing of the TCRbeta CDR3 region. TCRbeta CDR3 regions were sequenced using the immunoSEQ Assay. This is the immuneACCESS table as TCRdb keeps it, with only in-frame sequences that have V and J called. A part of the clones is gone; compared with another copy, unresolved V genes explain less than half, and the rest is unexplained. This sample has more than 45,000 clones in its table, and roughly 94% of those were observed once. The ten largest clones add up to less than 15% of the sample. Points the paper makes about the study in general: After ivuxolimab, expanded clones were on average more numerous among CD8+ T cells than among CD4+ T cells. At doses of 0.1 to 3.0 mg/kg, clonal expansion of both CD4+ and CD8+ blood T cells was observed from baseline to week 6. Partial responders in the 0.1-3.0 mg/kg groups had among the lowest normalized peripheral clonal expansion, especially among CD8+ T cells. Low levels of normalized T-cell clonal expansion were also seen in some patients who did not respond. Which antigens the clonally expanded peripheral T cells were specific for was not determined.

A note on this clone: This receptor's antigen is unknown. Within one base of it there is no much larger clone, and no base qualities were kept.

CDR1 and CDR2, looked up from the germline V gene (reference sequence), are WNHNN and SYGVQD. Unmatched junction bases come to 7, with V trimmed by 0 bases and J by 9 bases. Inclusive of the bounding cysteine and phenylalanine, the CDR3 is 14 residues long. The only DNA kept is the CDR3, 42 bases in frame from the first base. Patients with a history of autoimmune disease or receiving systemic immunosuppression were excluded from the trial. Peripheral blood for TCR sequencing was collected from all dose cohorts at baseline, on cycle 4 day 1, and on cycle 7 day 1. The samples were drawn from a first-in-human, open-label, multicenter phase I dose-escalation trial of ivuxolimab. Adults with locally advanced or metastatic melanoma, renal cell carcinoma, hepatocellular carcinoma or head and neck squamous cell carcinoma were enrolled in the trial. Before TCR sequencing, CD4+ and CD8+ T cells were separately sorted from peripheral blood.

The source material was CD4+ or CD8+ T cells sorted from blood, sampled in a trial of the OX40 agonist ivuxolimab. This chain joins TRBV10-1 to TRBJ2-5, with 7 bases in between that match TRBD2. The clonotype was recovered from an adult with an advanced solid tumor such as melanoma, head and neck, liver or kidney cancer. The CDR3 amino acid sequence is: CASSESSGREAQYF. DNA sequence: TGCGCCAGCAGTGAGTCGTCGGGACGGGAGGCCCAGTACTTC.